One T cell receptor beta chain is described in this entry. The data stem from a study of blood T cell repertoires in COVID-19. As for the study in general: T cells, B-cell-depleted T cells, or PBMCs provided the cDNA or gDNA that served as material.

The CDR3 runs 14 residues. Germline CDR1 and CDR2: SGHRS and YFSETQ. Losses at the gene ends were 5 bases for V and 1 base for J; bases not matched to a gene: 4. As originally analysed: Amplification with reference gene primers provided the estimates of nucleated cell counts. Using immunoSEQ multiplex PCR, the repertoire was profiled, and TCRdb retains in-frame clones only, with some absent. V and J calls and clone size are given by that table; D and trimming were obtained from the DNA. The sample has approximately 46,000 clones, under 85% seen once. The sequencing input was peripheral blood. This chain uses TRBV5-1 with TRBJ2-5; 8 nucleotides agree with TRBD1. The sequence came from a human donor in a cohort sampled during active COVID-19. The chain's CDR3 is CASRRTGGQETQYF. Written as DNA, the CDR3 is TGCGCCAGCAGGAGAACAGGGGGCCAAGAGACCCAGTACTTC.